The 21 T cell receptor beta chains given below trace back to one sample, sequenced in a study of blood T cell repertoires in COVID-19 (dated by TCRdb to the early 2020s). Library method: the immunoSEQ multiplex PCR assay. TCRdb holds this immuneACCESS table with in-frame rearrangements only. Some clones are missing; in checked studies, unresolved V genes explain under half, and the rest has no known cause. Counted in this sample were approximately 150,000 clones; 79% of them appeared once. The biggest ten clones account for 15% to 20% of the sample. Sequencing was performed on PBMCs or T cells enriched from blood (not recorded which). The receptors shown here come from a woman between 65 and 79 years old in a cohort exposed to, infected with or recovered from COVID-19 (not recorded which).

The chain has TRBV7-9 and TRBJ1-6; D not resolved. The CDR3 extends over 13 amino acids. CDR1 is SEHNR, CDR2 FQNEAQ, per germline (reference sequence). The V end lost 1 base, the J end lost 12 bases, and 10 bases lay between the germline ends. CDR3 region: CASSLEGGIPLHF. CDR3 DNA: TGTGCCAGCAGCTTAGAGGGCGGGATACCCCTCCACTTT.

The chain carries TRBV7-2 and TRBJ2-5, with D possibly being TRBD2 (5 bases). There are 12 residues in the CDR3. V lost 5 bases, J lost 4 bases, and 8 bases lay in between. Germline CDR1 is SGHTA and CDR2 is FQGNSA. The CDR3 loop is CASSLLAETQYF. The DNA for the CDR3 is TGTGCCAGCAGCCTTCTAGCAGAGACCCAGTACTTC.

The chain combines TRBV7-2 with TRBJ2-5; D possibly corresponds to TRBD1 (5 bases). CDR1 SGHTA and CDR2 FQGNSA come from the germline V gene. Trimming took 8 bases from V and 3 from J, leaving 13 bases between them. The CDR3 spans 13 residues. The CDR3 spells CASGRGVEETQYF. The CDR3 DNA reads TGTGCCAGCGGAAGGGGCGTCGAAGAGACCCAGTACTTC.

The DNA of the CDR3 is TGTGCCAGCATACTAGCGATAGGGACCGGGGAGCTGTTTTTT. Its translation is CASILAIGTGELFF. The chain has TRBV6-5 and TRBJ2-2, with 7 bases identical to TRBD2. V lost 7 bases and J lost 5; bases outside the gene matches: 7. The germline V gene encodes CDR1 MNHEY and CDR2 SVGAGI. The CDR3 is 14 amino acids.

The V call is TRBV4-1, the J call TRBJ1-2; 8 bases match TRBD1. Trimming at V came to 0 bases and at J to 4 bases, leaving 10 bases not matched to a gene. Germline V lookup: CDR1 MGHRA, CDR2 YSYEKL. CDR3 length: 17 residues. CDR3: CASSQDQGTGALYGYTF. The CDR3 DNA sequence: TGCGCCAGCAGCCAAGATCAGGGGACAGGAGCCCTCTATGGCTACACCTTC.

This rearrangement joins TRBV24-1 to TRBJ1-5, with 12 positions matching TRBD1. The germline CDR1 and CDR2 sequences are KGHDR and SFDVKD. The CDR3 runs 15 residues. The V gene end was trimmed by 8 bases and the J gene end by 5 bases; junction bases not matched to a gene: 6. CDR3 DNA: TGTGCCACCAATCCCGGGACAGGGGGCGATCAGCCCCAGCATTTT. Its translation: CATNPGTGGDQPQHF.

This chain joins TRBV9 and TRBJ2-1; 8 nucleotides match TRBD2. Trimming at V came to 4 bases and at J to 0 bases, leaving 0 bases not matched to a gene. Germline values: CDR1 SGDLS, CDR2 YYNGEE. The CDR3 contains 14 residues. The CDR3 DNA sequence: TGTGCCAGCAGCACTAGCGGCTCCTACAATGAGCAGTTCTTC. Its protein product is CASSTSGSYNEQFF.

The chain links TRBV20-1 to TRBJ1-4, with D uncertain. Germline V lookup: CDR1 DFQATT, CDR2 SNEGSKA (reference sequence). V was cut by 4 bases and J by 5 bases, with 5 bases left in between. CDR3 length equals 11 residues. The CDR3 region is CSAILNEKLFF. Written as DNA, the CDR3 is TGCAGTGCTATACTGAATGAAAAACTGTTTTTT.

The chain joins TRBV19 to TRBJ2-7, with a tentative D call TRBD2 (5 bases). Germline V gene data show CDR1 as LNHDA and CDR2 as SQIVND (reference sequence). Deletions cut 5 bases from V and 7 bases from J, with 18 bases between. The CDR3 runs 14 residues. This chain's CDR3 is CASSSQAAAREQYF. CDR3 coding DNA: TGTGCCAGTAGTTCCCAAGCGGCCGCCAGGGAGCAGTACTTC.

The rearrangement links TRBV5-1 to TRBJ2-2; 8 bases map to TRBD2. J gave up 3 bases and V 0 bases, and 4 bases lay outside the gene matches. The CDR3 runs 16 residues. Germline V gene sequence: CDR1 SGHRS, CDR2 YFSETQ. CDR3 protein: CASSLGSGVDTGELFF. The CDR3 region has the DNA TGCGCCAGCAGCTTGGGTAGCGGGGTTGACACCGGGGAGCTGTTTTTT.

The J gene is TRBJ1-6, the V gene TRBV6-5; D is possibly TRBD1 (6 bases). CDR1 MNHEY and CDR2 SVGAGI come from the germline V gene. V lost 4 bases and J 9 bases, leaving 16 bases between the germline ends. This CDR3 contains 15 residues. The CDR3: CASSFDRSPTSPLHF. CDR3 bases: TGTGCCAGCAGTTTCGACAGGAGTCCGACTTCACCCCTCCACTTT.

The chain links TRBV5-5 to TRBJ2-3, with D possibly being TRBD1 (6 bases). Germline V gene data show CDR1 as SGHKS and CDR2 as YYEKEE (reference sequence). V was clipped by 4 bases and J by 1 base, with 7 bases between them. This CDR3 has 13 residues. CDR3 nucleotide sequence: TGTGCCAGCAGCAAGGGGGGCACAGATACGCAGTATTTT. Its protein product is CASSKGGTDTQYF.

This clone was counted only a few times. This chain links TRBV30 with TRBJ2-2; the match to TRBD2 covers 9 bases. Germline CDR1 and CDR2: GTSNPN and SVGIG (reference sequence). The V segment lost 0 bases and the J segment 6 bases; nucleotides outside the gene matches: 11. The CDR3 spans 17 residues. The DNA of the CDR3 is TGTGCCTGGAGTGTACTAGGTTTAGCGGGAGATGCCGGGGAGCTGTTTTTT. Translating gives CAWSVLGLAGDAGELFF.

The rearrangement links TRBV4-3 to TRBJ2-1; D remains unclear. V lost 1 base, J lost 4 bases, and 11 bases lay in between. The CDR3 sequence is 15 residues long. CDR1 is LGHNA, CDR2 YSLEER, per germline. CDR3 protein: CASSQGLRGYNEQFF. CDR3 sequence (DNA): TGCGCCAGCAGCCAAGGCCTAAGAGGATACAATGAGCAGTTCTTC.

The CDR3 coding sequence is TGTGCCAGCAGCCCTACGGGGGATCCCTACGAGCAGTACTTC. Translation gives CASSPTGDPYEQYF. The chain has TRBV3-1 (or the pseudogene TRBV3-2) and TRBJ2-7, with a tentative D call TRBD2 (6 bases). The CDR3 is 14 amino acids. From germline, CDR1 is LGHDT and CDR2 YNNKEL (reference sequence). V was shortened by 4 bases and J by 2 bases, with 12 bases between the two germline ends.

This clone appeared a single time. The V call is TRBV7-2, the J call TRBJ2-1, with 8 bases matching TRBD2. This CDR3 region has 15 residues. Germline V gene data show CDR1 as SGHTA and CDR2 as FQGNSA. The junction had 10 bases not matched to a gene; V was cut back by 5 bases and J by 7 bases. The CDR3 region is CASSLFSGGGNEQFF. CDR3 nucleotides: TGTGCCAGCAGCCTCTTTAGCGGCGGGGGGAATGAGCAGTTCTTC.

The genes are TRBV5-1 and TRBJ2-1; no clear D. Germline CDR1 reads SGHRS; CDR2 reads YFSETQ. The CDR3 is made up of 14 amino acids. With 4 bases removed from V and 3 bases from J, the gap between germline ends came to 11 bases. The CDR3 DNA reads TGCGCCAGCAGCACCGCGACTGGCTACAATGAGCAGTTCTTC. Encoded protein: CASSTATGYNEQFF.

V is TRBV11-1 and J is TRBJ1-2; tentatively, D is TRBD1 (5 bases). The germline V gene has CDR1 SGHAT and CDR2 FQDESV (reference sequence). V lost 4 bases and J 5 bases, leaving 14 bases between the germline ends. CDR3 length: 14 residues. The CDR3 region is CASSSLAGFYGYTF. The CDR3 DNA is TGTGCCAGCAGCTCCTTGGCAGGGTTTTATGGCTACACCTTC. Based on the CDR3 plus reference TRBV11-1 and TRBJ1-2, the full variable domain is EAEVAQSPRYKITEKSQAVAFWCDPISGHATLYWYRQILGQGPELLVQFQDESVVDDSQLPKDRFSAERLKGVDSTLKIQPAELGDSAMYLCASSSLAGFYGYTFGSGTRLTVV.

The rearrangement uses TRBV7-8 and TRBJ2-3; 8 nucleotides line up with TRBD2. V shed 7 bases and J 7 bases; nucleotides not matched to a gene: 16. Germline assignment: CDR1 SGHVS and CDR2 FQNEAQ. The length of the CDR3 is 16 residues. In nucleotides, the CDR3 is TGTGCCAGCATCCACACGCGAGCGGGAGAGTTCAATACGCAGTATTTT. Translation: CASIHTRAGEFNTQYF.

This rearrangement joins TRBV7-3 to TRBJ2-7, with D possibly matching TRBD2 (5 bases). Trimming removed 5 bases from V and 7 bases from J, with 15 bases in between. Germline assignment: CDR1 SGHTA and CDR2 FQGTGA. The CDR3 length is 13 residues. CDR3 DNA sequence: TGTGCCAGCAGCCTATTTCAGCGGACGGAGCAGTACTTC. The encoded protein is CASSLFQRTEQYF.

J is TRBJ1-6 and V is TRBV5-1; tentatively, D is TRBD1 (5 bases). Looked up from germline, CDR1 is SGHRS and CDR2 is YFSETQ. Between the trimmed V and J ends, which lost 2 bases and 6 bases, there was a span of 12 bases. This CDR3 spans 15 amino acids. The CDR3 DNA follows: TGCGCCAGCAGCTTAGGGGAGGTTGGTAATTCACCCCTCCACTTT. Translating gives CASSLGEVGNSPLHF.